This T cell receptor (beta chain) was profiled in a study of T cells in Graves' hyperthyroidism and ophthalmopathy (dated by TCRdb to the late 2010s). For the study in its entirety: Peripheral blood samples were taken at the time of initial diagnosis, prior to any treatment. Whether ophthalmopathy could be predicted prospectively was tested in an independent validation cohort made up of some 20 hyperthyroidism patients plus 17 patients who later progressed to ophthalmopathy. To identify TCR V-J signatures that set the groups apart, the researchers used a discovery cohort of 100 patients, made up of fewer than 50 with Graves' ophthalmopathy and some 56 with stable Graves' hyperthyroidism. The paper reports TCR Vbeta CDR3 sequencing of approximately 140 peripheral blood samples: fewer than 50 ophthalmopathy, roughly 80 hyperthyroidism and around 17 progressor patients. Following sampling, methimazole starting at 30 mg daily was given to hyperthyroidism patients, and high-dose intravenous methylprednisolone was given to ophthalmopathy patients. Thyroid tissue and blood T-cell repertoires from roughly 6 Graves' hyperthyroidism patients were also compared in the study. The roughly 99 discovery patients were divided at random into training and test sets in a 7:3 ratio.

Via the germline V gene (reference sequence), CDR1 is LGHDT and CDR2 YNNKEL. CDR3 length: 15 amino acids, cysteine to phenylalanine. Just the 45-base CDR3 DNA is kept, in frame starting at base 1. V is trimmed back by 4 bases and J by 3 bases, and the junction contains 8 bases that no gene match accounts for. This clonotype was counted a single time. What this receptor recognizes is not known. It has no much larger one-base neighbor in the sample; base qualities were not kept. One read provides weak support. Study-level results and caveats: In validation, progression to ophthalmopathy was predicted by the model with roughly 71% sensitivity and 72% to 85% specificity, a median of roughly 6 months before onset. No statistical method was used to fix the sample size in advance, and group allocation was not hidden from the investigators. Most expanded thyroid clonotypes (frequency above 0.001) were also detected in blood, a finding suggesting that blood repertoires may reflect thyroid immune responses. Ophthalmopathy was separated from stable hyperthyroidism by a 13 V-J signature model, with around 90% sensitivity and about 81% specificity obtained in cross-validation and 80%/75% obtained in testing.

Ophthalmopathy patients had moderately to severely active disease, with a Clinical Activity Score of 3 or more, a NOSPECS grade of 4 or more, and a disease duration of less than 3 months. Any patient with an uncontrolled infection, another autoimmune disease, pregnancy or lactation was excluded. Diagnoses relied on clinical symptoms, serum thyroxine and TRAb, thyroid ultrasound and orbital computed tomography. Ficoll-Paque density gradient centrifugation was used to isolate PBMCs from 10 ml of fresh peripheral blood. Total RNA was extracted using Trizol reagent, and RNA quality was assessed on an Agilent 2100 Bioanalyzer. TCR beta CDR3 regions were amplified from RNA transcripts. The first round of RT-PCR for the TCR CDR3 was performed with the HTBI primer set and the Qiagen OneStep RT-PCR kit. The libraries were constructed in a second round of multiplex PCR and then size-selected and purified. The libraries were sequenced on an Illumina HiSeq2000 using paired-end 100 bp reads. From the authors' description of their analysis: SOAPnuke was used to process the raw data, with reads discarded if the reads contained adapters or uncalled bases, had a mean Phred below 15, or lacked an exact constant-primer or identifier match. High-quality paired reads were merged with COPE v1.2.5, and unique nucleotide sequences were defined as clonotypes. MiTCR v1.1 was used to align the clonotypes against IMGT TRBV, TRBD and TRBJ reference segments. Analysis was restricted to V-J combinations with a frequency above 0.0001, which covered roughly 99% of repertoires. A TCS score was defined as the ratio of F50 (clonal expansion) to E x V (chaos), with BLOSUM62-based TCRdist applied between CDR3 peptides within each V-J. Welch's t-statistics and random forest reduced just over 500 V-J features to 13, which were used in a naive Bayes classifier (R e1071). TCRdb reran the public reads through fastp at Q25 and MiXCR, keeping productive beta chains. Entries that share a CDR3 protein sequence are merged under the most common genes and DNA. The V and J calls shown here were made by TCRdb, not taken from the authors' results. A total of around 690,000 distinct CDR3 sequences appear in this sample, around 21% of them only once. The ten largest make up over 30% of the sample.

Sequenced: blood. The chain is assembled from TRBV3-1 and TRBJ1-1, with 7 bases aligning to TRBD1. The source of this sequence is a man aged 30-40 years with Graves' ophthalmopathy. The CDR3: CASSLRTGSYTEAFF. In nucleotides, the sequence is TGTGCCAGCAGCCTTAGGACAGGCAGCTACACTGAAGCTTTCTTT.